This T cell receptor (beta chain) emerged from a study of blood T cell repertoires in COVID-19. Whole-study context: Collection of acute and convalescent COVID-19 samples took place in the United States, Italy and Spain. The analysed material was cDNA or gDNA that came from T cells, B-cell-depleted T cells, or PBMCs.

The germline V gene has CDR1 SNHLY and CDR2 FYNNEI. V lost 0 bases and J lost 6, with 13 bases in between. The CDR3 covers 15 residues. Seattle cases were enrolled at active infection and followed longitudinally. The data were produced by immunoSEQ multiplex PCR, yet TCRdb's version contains in-frame clones alone and is incomplete. The sample yields some 450,000 clones, about 90% seen once. V gene TRBV2 combines with J gene TRBJ2-3, with D possibly being TRBD1 (6 bases). Sequencing used peripheral blood. This TCR derives from a man younger than 35 with COVID-19, enrolled during active disease. The CDR3 coding sequence is TGTGCCAGCAGTGAAGCGCCAAGGGGGAAGGATACGCAGTATTTT. Translation gives CASSEAPRGKDTQYF.